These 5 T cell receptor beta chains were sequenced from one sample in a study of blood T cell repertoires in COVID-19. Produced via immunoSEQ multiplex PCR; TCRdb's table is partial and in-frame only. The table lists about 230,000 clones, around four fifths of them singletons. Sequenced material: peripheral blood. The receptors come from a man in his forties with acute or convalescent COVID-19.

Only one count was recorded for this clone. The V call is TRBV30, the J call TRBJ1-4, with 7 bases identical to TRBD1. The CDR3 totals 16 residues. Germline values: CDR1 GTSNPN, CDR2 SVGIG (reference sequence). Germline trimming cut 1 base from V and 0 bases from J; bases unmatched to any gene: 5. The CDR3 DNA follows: TGTGCCTGGAGTGCAAGACAGGGACCAACTAATGAAAAACTGTTTTTT. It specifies CAWSARQGPTNEKLFF.

CDR3 in DNA: TGTGCCAGCAGCTTAGCCGGGGGTAATCAGCCCCAGCATTTT. Amino acid sequence: CASSLAGGNQPQHF. The chain has TRBV7-8 and TRBJ1-5; maybe TRBD1 (5 bases). The CDR3 is 14 amino acids. V was pared by 0 bases and J by 4 bases, with 7 bases between. Germline-derived CDR1 and CDR2 are SGHVS and FQNEAQ.

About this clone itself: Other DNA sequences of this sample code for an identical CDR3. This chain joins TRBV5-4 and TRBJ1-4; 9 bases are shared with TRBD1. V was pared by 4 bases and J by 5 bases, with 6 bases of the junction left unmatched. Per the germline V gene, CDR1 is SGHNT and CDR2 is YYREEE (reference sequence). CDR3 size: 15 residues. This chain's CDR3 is CASSRGTGYNEKLFF. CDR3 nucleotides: TGTGCCAGCAGCCGGGGGACAGGGTACAATGAAAAACTGTTTTTT.

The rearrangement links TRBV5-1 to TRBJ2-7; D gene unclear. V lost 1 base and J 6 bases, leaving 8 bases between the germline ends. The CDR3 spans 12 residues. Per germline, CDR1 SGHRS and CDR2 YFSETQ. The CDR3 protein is CASSLTPGEQYF. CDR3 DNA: TGCGCCAGCAGCTTGACGCCCGGCGAGCAGTACTTC.

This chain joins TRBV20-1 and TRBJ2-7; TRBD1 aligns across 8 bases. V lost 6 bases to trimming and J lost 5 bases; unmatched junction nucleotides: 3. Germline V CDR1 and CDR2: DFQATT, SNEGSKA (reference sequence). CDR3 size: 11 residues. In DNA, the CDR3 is TGCAGTGCGCCGGACAGGGACGAGCAGTACTTC. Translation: CSAPDRDEQYF.